The clone carrying this T cell receptor beta chain is termed medium-sized. The target antigen is unknown. The entry originates in a study of beta chain features in type 1 diabetes. Whole-study context: On cell yields, gender and age, patients and healthy donors were similar. Sorted cells, more than 95,000,000 in number, were examined across all samples.

The CDR3 is 14 residues long. In germline, CDR1 is SGHTA, CDR2 FQGNSA. After removal of 5 bases from V and 5 bases from J, the junction contained 6 bases not matched to a gene. Study observations and caveats: In comparison with healthy donors, patients had naive, central memory and Treg TCRB repertoires that appeared more similar. Shorter TCRB CDR3s, moderately but significantly so, marked every one of the four CD4+ subsets in Type 1 diabetes patients.

Reverse transcription of all isolated RNA meant that expressed TCRB transcripts were sequenced. Profiling relied on immunoSEQ multiplex PCR, and the TCRdb table lists in-frame clones only, not all of them. The data show 120,000 or so clones, 15% to 20% seen once. A CD45RO/CCR7/CD25/CD127/CD95/CD27 panel sorted naive, central memory, regulatory and stem cell-like memory CD4+ cells. This receptor was taken from a young man with type 1 diabetes. The chain uses TRBV7-2 and TRBJ2-5; 9 bases are shared with TRBD2. Sequencing input: central memory CD4+ T cells from blood. In DNA form, the CDR3 reads TGTGCCAGCAGCCGGATAGCGGGAGCGGAGACCCAGTACTTC. Translation: CASSRIAGAETQYF.